This entry features one T cell receptor beta chain sequence. Its matching antigen is unknown. Other DNA sequences in this specimen translate into the identical CDR3. This entry is derived from a study of T cell responses to AZD1222 COVID-19 vaccine. Sequencing used immunoSEQ multiplex PCR; TCRdb keeps in-frame clones, though not all of them. The table includes 150,000 or so clones, 91% detected once. Germline-derived CDR1 and CDR2 are KGHSH and LQKENI. Trimming pared 3 bases from V and 3 bases from J, leaving 8 bases between. CDR3 length: 13 amino acids. Whole-study findings and limits: Most donors were white British, females outnumbered males, and clonal diversity was possibly underestimated.

The TCR comes from an adult in good health. The chain uses TRBV18 and TRBJ1-1, with a possible D match to TRBD1 (5 bases). This material consisted of peripheral blood, taken on day 0 of AZD1222 vaccination. The CDR3, as DNA: TGTGCCAGCTCACCGGGCAGGGACACTGAAGCTTTCTTT. Its translation is CASSPGRDTEAFF.